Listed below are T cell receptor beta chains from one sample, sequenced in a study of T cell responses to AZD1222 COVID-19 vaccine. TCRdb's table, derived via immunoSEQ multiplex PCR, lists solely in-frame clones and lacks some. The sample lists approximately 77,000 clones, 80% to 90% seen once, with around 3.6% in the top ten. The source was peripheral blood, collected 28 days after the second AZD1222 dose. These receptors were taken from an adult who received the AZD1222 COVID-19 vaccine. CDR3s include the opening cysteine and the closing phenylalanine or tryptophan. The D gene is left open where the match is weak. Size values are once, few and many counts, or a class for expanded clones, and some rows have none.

CDR3 DNA: TGTGCCAGCTCGGCGACAGGGTCTTCCTACGAGCAGTACTTC
CDR3 protein: CASSATGSSYEQYF
clone size: -
J gene: TRBJ2-7
V gene: TRBV18
D gene: TRBD1

CDR3 DNA: TGTGCCAGCAGTTTTCGGGGGGGCTGGGGTGGCTACACCTTC
CDR3 protein: CASSFRGGWGGYTF
clone size: -
J gene: TRBJ1-2
V gene: TRBV28
D gene: -

CDR3 DNA: TGCAGCGTCGGCACAGGGGATTCACCCCTCCACTTT
CDR3 protein: CSVGTGDSPLHF
clone size: -
J gene: TRBJ1-6
V gene: TRBV29-1
D gene: TRBD1

CDR3 DNA: TGCAGCGTCCGGCCCGGGACAGCCGGCAATCAGCCCCAGCATTTT
CDR3 protein: CSVRPGTAGNQPQHF
clone size: -
J gene: TRBJ1-5
V gene: TRBV29-1
D gene: TRBD1

CDR3 DNA: TGTGCCAGCTCACCGGGGCTAGGCACTGAAGCTTTCTTT
CDR3 protein: CASSPGLGTEAFF
clone size: -
J gene: TRBJ1-1
V gene: TRBV18
D gene: -

CDR3 DNA: TGCGCCAGCAGCTCTAGCGGACTCGGGGAGACCCAGTACTTC
CDR3 protein: CASSSSGLGETQYF
clone size: -
J gene: TRBJ2-5
V gene: TRBV5-1
D gene: TRBD2

CDR3 DNA: TGTGCCAGCAGCCTCACCGGGACAGAGCTTAATGAAAAACTGTTTTTT
CDR3 protein: CASSLTGTELNEKLFF
clone size: -
J gene: TRBJ1-4
V gene: TRBV7-6
D gene: TRBD1

CDR3 DNA: TGTGCCAGCAGCTTGGTAGGGAACTCCTACGAGCAGTACTTC
CDR3 protein: CASSLVGNSYEQYF
clone size: -
J gene: TRBJ2-7
V gene: TRBV5-8
D gene: -

CDR3 DNA: TGTGCCAGCAGCTTCTATTCCAGTTATTACAATGAGCAGTTCTTC
CDR3 protein: CASSFYSSYYNEQFF
clone size: -
J gene: TRBJ2-1
V gene: TRBV7-9
D gene: -

CDR3 DNA: TGTGCCAGCAGTTTATTGACAGTAGGCAATCAGCCCCAGCATTTT
CDR3 protein: CASSLLTVGNQPQHF
clone size: -
J gene: TRBJ1-5
V gene: TRBV28
D gene: -

CDR3 DNA: TGTGCCAGCAGTCCACGCTCTGGGGCTAGCGGGGGTCTCATTCAGTACTTC
CDR3 protein: CASSPRSGASGGLIQYF
clone size: -
J gene: TRBJ2-4
V gene: TRBV6-6
D gene: TRBD2

CDR3 DNA: TGTGCCATCAGTGAGTGGCAGCAAGAGACCCAGTACTTC
CDR3 protein: CAISEWQQETQYF
clone size: -
J gene: TRBJ2-5
V gene: TRBV10-3
D gene: -

CDR3 DNA: TGTGCCAGCAGTGAAGCTTGGGAGCTGTTTTTT
CDR3 protein: CASSEAWELFF
clone size: -
J gene: TRBJ2-2
V gene: TRBV2
D gene: -

CDR3 DNA: TGTGCCAGCCGCCGGGAGCAGGGGGCTTCTGGGGCCAACGTCCTGACTTTC
CDR3 protein: CASRREQGASGANVLTF
clone size: -
J gene: TRBJ2-6
V gene: TRBV27
D gene: TRBD1

CDR3 DNA: TGTGCCAGCAGCGAAGGACAGGGGGCTTGGAACACTGAAGCTTTCTTT
CDR3 protein: CASSEGQGAWNTEAFF
clone size: -
J gene: TRBJ1-1
V gene: TRBV9
D gene: TRBD1

CDR3 DNA: TGCAGTGCTACTTCCACTGAAGCTTTCTTT
CDR3 protein: CSATSTEAFF
clone size: once
J gene: TRBJ1-1
V gene: TRBV20-1
D gene: -

CDR3 DNA: TGTGCCAGCAGCTCCTCTGGAAATTCACCCCTCCACTTT
CDR3 protein: CASSSSGNSPLHF
clone size: -
J gene: TRBJ1-6
V gene: TRBV7-2
D gene: -

CDR3 DNA: TGTGCCAGCTCACCCCGACAGGGGGTTTCGAACACTGAAGCTTTCTTT
CDR3 protein: CASSPRQGVSNTEAFF
clone size: -
J gene: TRBJ1-1
V gene: TRBV18
D gene: TRBD1

CDR3 DNA: TGTGCCAGCAGCCCCGGGAGGGGACGGAGGAACACCGGGGAGCTGTTTTTT
CDR3 protein: CASSPGRGRRNTGELFF
clone size: -
J gene: TRBJ2-2
V gene: TRBV7-8
D gene: TRBD2

CDR3 DNA: TGTGCCAGTAGTAGGTCGGAAGGGTCCGACCAGCCCCAGCATTTT
CDR3 protein: CASSRSEGSDQPQHF
clone size: -
J gene: TRBJ1-5
V gene: TRBV19
D gene: -

CDR3 DNA: TGCGCCAGCAGTGAGTTAGGCCTAGATGACTATAGCAATCAGCCCCAGCATTTT
CDR3 protein: CASSELGLDDYSNQPQHF
clone size: -
J gene: TRBJ1-5
V gene: TRBV10-2
D gene: -

CDR3 DNA: TGCGCCAGCAGCCAAGAGGGCCAGAAGACTCACTATGGCTACACCTTC
CDR3 protein: CASSQEGQKTHYGYTF
clone size: -
J gene: TRBJ1-2
V gene: TRBV4-1
D gene: -

CDR3 DNA: TGTGCCAGCAGCTTAGAACTAGCGGGGGCAGAGCAGTTCTTC
CDR3 protein: CASSLELAGAEQFF
clone size: few
J gene: TRBJ2-1
V gene: TRBV11-3
D gene: TRBD2